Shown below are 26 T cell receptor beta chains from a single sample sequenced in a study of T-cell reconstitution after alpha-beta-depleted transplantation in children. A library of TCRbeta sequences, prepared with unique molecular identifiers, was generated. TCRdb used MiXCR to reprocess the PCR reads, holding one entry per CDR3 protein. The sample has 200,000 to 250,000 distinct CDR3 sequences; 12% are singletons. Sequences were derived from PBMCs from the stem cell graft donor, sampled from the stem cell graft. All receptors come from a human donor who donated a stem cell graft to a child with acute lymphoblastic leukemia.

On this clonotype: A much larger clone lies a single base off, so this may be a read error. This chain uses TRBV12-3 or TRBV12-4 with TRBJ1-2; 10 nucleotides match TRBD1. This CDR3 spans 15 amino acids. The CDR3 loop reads CATSWTGGKNDGYTF. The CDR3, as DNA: TGTGCCACCAGTTGGACAGGGGGGAAAAATGATGGCTACACCTTC.

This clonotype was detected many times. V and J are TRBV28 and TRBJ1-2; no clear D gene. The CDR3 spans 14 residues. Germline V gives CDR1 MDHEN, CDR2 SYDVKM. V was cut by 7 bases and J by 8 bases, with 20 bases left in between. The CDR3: CASNSNPGRQGYTF. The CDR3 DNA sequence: TGTGCCAGCAACTCTAACCCAGGACGACAAGGCTACACCTTC.

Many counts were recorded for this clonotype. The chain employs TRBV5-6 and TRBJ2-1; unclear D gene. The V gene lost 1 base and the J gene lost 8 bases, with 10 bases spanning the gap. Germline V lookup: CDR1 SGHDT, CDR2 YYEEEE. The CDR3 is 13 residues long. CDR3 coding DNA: TGTGCCAGCAGCTTGACCAAGTTCCATGAGCAGTTCTTC. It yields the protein CASSLTKFHEQFF.

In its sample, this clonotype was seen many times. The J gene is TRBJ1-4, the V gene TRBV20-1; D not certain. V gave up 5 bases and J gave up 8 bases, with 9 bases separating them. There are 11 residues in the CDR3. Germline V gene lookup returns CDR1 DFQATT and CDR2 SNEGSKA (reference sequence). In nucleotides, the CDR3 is TGCAGTGCTGTTCAGGAGGAAAAACTGTTTTTT. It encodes CSAVQEEKLFF.

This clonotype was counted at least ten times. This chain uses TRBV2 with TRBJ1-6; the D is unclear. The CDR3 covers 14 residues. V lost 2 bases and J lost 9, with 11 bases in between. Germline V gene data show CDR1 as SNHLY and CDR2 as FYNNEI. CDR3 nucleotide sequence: TGTGCCAGCAGTGAACCGGTTTCGGGTTCACCCCTCCACTTT. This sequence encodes CASSEPVSGSPLHF.

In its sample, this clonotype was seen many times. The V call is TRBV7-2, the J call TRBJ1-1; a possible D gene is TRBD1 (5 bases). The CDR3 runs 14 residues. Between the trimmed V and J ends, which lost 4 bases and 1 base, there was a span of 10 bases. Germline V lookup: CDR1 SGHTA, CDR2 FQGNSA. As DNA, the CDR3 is TGTGCCAGCAGCTCCTTCGGGACGAACACTGAAGCTTTCTTT. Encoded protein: CASSSFGTNTEAFF.

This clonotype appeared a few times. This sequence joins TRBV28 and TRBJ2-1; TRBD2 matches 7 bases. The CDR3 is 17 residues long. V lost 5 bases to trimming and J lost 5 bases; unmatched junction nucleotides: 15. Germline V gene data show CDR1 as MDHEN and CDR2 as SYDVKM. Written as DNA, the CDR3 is TGTGCCAGCAGTCTGCTCCTGGCGGGAGACCTGGACAATGAGCAGTTCTTC. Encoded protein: CASSLLLAGDLDNEQFF.

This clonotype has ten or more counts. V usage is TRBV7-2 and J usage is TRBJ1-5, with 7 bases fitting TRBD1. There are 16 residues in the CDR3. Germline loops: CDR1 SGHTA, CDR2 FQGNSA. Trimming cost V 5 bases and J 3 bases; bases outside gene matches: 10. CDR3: CASSPTIGGNNQPQHF. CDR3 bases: TGTGCCAGCAGCCCCACGATAGGGGGCAACAATCAGCCCCAGCATTTT.

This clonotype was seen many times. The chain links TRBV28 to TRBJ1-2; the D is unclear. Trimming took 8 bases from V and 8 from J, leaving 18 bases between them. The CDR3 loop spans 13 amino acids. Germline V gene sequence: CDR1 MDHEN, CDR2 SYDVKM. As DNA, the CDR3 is TGTGCCAGCTCCGGAGGCCGACCCTCGGGCTACACCTTC. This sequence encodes CASSGGRPSGYTF.

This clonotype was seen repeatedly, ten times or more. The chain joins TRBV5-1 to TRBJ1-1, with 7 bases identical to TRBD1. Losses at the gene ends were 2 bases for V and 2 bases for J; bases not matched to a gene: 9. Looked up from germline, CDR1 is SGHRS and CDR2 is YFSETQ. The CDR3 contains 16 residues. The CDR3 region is CASSFLPTGTNTEAFF. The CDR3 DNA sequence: TGCGCCAGCAGCTTCCTCCCGACAGGGACTAACACTGAAGCTTTCTTT.

CDR3 sequence reads: CSVTPFEGRRNTEAFF. CDR3 nucleotides: TGCAGTGTTACCCCCTTCGAGGGACGGAGGAACACTGAAGCTTTCTTT. V is TRBV20-1 and J is TRBJ1-1, with D possibly matching TRBD1 (5 bases). Germline V lookup: CDR1 DFQATT, CDR2 SNEGSKA (reference sequence). Trimming stripped 7 bases from V and 1 base from J, with 22 bases between. The length of the CDR3 is 16 residues.

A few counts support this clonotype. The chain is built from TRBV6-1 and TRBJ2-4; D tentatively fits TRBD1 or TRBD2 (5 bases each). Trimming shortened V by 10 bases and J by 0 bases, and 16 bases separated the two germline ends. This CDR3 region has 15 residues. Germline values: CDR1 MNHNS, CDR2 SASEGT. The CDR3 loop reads CAINVGRLAKNIQYF. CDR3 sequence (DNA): TGTGCCATCAATGTGGGACGCCTAGCCAAAAACATTCAGTACTTC.

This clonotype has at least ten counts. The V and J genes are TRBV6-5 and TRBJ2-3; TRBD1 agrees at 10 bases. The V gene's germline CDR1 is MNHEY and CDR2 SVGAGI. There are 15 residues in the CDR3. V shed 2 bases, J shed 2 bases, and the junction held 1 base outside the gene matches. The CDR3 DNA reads TGTGCCAGCAGTTACGGGACAGGGGTCACAGATACGCAGTATTTT. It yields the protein CASSYGTGVTDTQYF.

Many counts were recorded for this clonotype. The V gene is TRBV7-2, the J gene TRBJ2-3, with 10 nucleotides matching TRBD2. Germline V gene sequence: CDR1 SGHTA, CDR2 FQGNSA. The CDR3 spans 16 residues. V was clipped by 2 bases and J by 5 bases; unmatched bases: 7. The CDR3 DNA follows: TGTGCCAGCAGCTTACTAGCGGGGGCCCCGGGAGATACGCAGTATTTT. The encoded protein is CASSLLAGAPGDTQYF.

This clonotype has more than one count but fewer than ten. This CDR3 reads CASSPGQGSHGYTF. CDR3 coding DNA: TGTGCCAGCAGCCCGGGACAGGGGAGCCATGGCTACACCTTC. The chain carries TRBV5-6 and TRBJ1-2; 10 nucleotides align to TRBD1. V lost 4 bases to trimming and J lost 6 bases; unmatched junction nucleotides: 6. In germline, CDR1 is SGHDT, CDR2 YYEEEE. There are 14 residues in the CDR3. The full variable domain, its missing parts supplied by reference TRBV5-6 and TRBJ1-2, is DAGVTQSPTHLIKTRGQQVTLRCSPKSGHDTVSWYQQALGQGPQFIFQYYEEEERQRGNFPDRFSGHQFPNYSSELNVNALLLGDSALYLCASSPGQGSHGYTFGSGTRLTVV.

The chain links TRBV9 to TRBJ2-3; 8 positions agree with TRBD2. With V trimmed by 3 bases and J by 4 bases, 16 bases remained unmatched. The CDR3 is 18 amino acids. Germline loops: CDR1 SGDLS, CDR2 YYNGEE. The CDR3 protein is CASSAPFSGGGSADTQYF. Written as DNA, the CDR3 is TGTGCCAGCAGCGCCCCTTTTTCGGGAGGGGGTAGCGCAGATACGCAGTATTTT.

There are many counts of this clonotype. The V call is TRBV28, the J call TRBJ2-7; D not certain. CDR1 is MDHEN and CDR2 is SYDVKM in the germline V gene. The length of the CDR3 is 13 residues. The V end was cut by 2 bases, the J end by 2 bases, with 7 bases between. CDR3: CASSLLKTYEQYF. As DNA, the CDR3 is TGTGCCAGCAGTTTACTGAAAACCTACGAGCAGTACTTC. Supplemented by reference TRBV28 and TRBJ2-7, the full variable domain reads DVKVTQSSRYLVKRTGEKVFLECVQDMDHENMFWYRQDPGLGLRLIYFSYDVKMKEKGDIPEGYSVSREKKERFSLILESASTNQTSMYLCASSLLKTYEQYFGPGTRLTVT.

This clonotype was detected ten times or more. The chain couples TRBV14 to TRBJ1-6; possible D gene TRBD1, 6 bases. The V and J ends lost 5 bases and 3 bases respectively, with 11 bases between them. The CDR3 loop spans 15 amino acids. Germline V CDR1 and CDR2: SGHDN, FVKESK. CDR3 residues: CASSINRVYNSPLHF. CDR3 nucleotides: TGTGCCAGCAGCATAAACAGGGTCTATAATTCACCCCTCCACTTT.

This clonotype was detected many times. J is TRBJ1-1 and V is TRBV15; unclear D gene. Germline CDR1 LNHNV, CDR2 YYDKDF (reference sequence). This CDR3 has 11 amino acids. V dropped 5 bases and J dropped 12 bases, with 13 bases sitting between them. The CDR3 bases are TGTGCCACCAGCCCCGGGTGGGGAACTTTCTTT. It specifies CATSPGWGTFF.

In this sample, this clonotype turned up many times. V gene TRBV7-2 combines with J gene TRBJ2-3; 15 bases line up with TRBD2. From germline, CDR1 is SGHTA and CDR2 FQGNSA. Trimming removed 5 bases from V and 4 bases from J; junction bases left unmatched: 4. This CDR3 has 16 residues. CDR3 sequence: CASSARTSGGADTQYF. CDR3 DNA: TGTGCCAGCAGCGCCCGGACTAGCGGGGGGGCAGATACGCAGTATTTT.

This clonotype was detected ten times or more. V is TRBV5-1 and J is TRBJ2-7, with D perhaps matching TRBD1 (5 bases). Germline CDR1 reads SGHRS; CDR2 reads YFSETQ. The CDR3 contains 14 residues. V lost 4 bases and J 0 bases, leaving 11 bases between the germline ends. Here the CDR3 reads CASSPDTRSYEQYF. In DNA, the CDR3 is TGCGCCAGCAGCCCGGACACCCGCTCCTACGAGCAGTACTTC.

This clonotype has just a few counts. Here the CDR3 reads CSARGDRANSPLHF. The DNA for the CDR3 is TGCAGTGCTAGAGGAGACAGAGCCAATTCACCCCTCCACTTT. The V call is TRBV20-1, the J call TRBJ1-6; D is possibly TRBD1 (5 bases). V gave up 1 base and J gave up 7 bases, with 11 bases separating them. The CDR3 totals 14 residues. Germline V CDR1 and CDR2: DFQATT, SNEGSKA (reference sequence).

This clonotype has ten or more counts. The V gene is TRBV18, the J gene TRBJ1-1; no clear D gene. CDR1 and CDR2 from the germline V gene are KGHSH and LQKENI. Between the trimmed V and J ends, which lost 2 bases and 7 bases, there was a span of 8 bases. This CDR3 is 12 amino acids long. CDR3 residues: CASSPGNYEAFF. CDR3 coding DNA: TGTGCCAGCTCACCAGGAAATTATGAAGCTTTCTTT. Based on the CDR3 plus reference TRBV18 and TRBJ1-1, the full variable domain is NAGVMQNPRHLVRRRGQEARLRCSPMKGHSHVYWYRQLPEEGLKFMVYLQKENIIDESGMPKERFSAEFPKEGPSILRIQQVVRGDSAAYFCASSPGNYEAFFGQGTRLTVV.

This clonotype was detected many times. DNA of the CDR3: TGTGCCAGCAGTCATCCAGATACGCAGTATTTT. Translated, it gives CASSHPDTQYF. The chain is built from TRBV12-3 or TRBV12-4 and TRBJ2-3; D unclear. V was trimmed by 5 bases and J by 4 bases, leaving 4 bases between them. CDR3 length: 11 amino acids.

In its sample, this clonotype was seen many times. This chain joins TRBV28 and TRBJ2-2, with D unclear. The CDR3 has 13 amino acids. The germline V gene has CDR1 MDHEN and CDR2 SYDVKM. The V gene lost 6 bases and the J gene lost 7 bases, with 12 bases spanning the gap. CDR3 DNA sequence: TGTGCCAGCAGGTCTTTGGGGATCGGGGAGCTGTTTTTT. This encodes CASRSLGIGELFF. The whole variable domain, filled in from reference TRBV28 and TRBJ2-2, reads DVKVTQSSRYLVKRTGEKVFLECVQDMDHENMFWYRQDPGLGLRLIYFSYDVKMKEKGDIPEGYSVSREKKERFSLILESASTNQTSMYLCASRSLGIGELFFGEGSRLTVL.

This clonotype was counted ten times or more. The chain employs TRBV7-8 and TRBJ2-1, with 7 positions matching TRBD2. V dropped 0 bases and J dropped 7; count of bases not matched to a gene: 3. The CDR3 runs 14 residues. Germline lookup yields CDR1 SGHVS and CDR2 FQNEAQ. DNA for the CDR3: TGTGCCAGCAGCTTAGCGGGAGGGCCGAATGAGCAGTTCTTC. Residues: CASSLAGGPNEQFF. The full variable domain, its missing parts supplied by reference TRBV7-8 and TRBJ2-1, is GAGVSQSPRYKVAKRGQDVALRCDPISGHVSLFWYQQALGQGPEFLTYFQNEAQLDKSGLPSDRFFAERPEGSVSTLKIQRTQQEDSAVYLCASSLAGGPNEQFFGPGTRLTVL.